This TCR beta chain was found in a study of cytomegalovirus exposure and HLA in healthy donors. Regarding the study as a whole: In a later analysis, TCR beta V- and J-gene trimming showed a link to a missense DCLRE1C variant. In vitro checks showed that a few CMV-associated chains really do target CMV antigens. Most TCR sequences were uncommon, yet certain public TCRs appeared in many donors.

For this clone: The antigen is unknown.

This PCR relied on a set of 60 Vbeta primers and 13 Jbeta primers. The assay was immunoSEQ multiplex PCR, and TCRdb's table has in-frame clones only and misses some. The data contain about 130,000 clones, over 60% of them singletons. This CDR3 spans 14 amino acids. In germline, CDR1 is SGDLS, CDR2 YYNGEE. V shed 0 bases and J shed 9 bases, with 12 bases lying between them. The chain recombines TRBV9 with TRBJ2-2; a possible D gene is TRBD2 (6 bases). Source material: PBMCs. The sequence was obtained from a man in his 60s in good health and CMV-seropositive. As DNA, the CDR3 is TGTGCCAGCAGCGTAGGGGGACTGGCCCGGGAGCTGTTTTTT. Translated, it gives CASSVGGLARELFF.